The T cell receptor beta chain under discussion was sequenced for a study of blood T cell repertoires in COVID-19. At the level of the study: Spain, Italy and the United States supplied samples that represented acute and convalescent COVID-19. PBMCs, B-cell-depleted T cells, or T cells provided the cDNA or gDNA that made up the material.

Original methodology: Counts of nucleated cells, estimated from reference gene primer amplification, were obtained. The table came from immunoSEQ multiplex PCR; TCRdb's copy has only in-frame clones and leaves some out. V and J calls and clone size come straight from that table; D and trimming were deduced from the DNA. The sample holds roughly 63,000 clones, 70% to 85% seen once. The V end was cut by 9 bases, the J end by 7 bases, with 15 bases between. Germline CDR1 and CDR2: WNHNN and SYGVQD (reference sequence). The CDR3 loop spans 12 amino acids. The chain recombines TRBV10-1 with TRBJ1-2; weak D call: TRBD1 (5 bases). Sequenced input: peripheral blood. The sequence derives from a man older than 75 with acute or convalescent COVID-19. CDR3 protein: CARGRVGSGYTF. DNA for the CDR3: TGCGCCAGGGGCAGGGTGGGATCTGGCTACACCTTC.